What follows is one T cell receptor beta chain and its context. CDR1 and CDR2 from the germline V gene are SGHRS and YFSETQ. With V trimmed by 0 bases and J by 0 bases, 15 bases remained unmatched. CDR3 length: 20 amino acids. This sample is part of a study of shared clonotypes between healthy human individuals. It was across several immunoSEQ plates that each subset's genomic DNA was evenly split. Measured with immunoSEQ multiplex PCR; TCRdb has only the in-frame clones, and not every one. The data show about 480,000 clones, with 60% to 80% seen just once and 9.5% to 15% held by the top ten. The sequenced material came from PBMCs. The rearrangement joins TRBV5-1 to TRBJ2-3; the match to TRBD2 covers 8 bases. This sequence originates from a woman aged 40 to 55 in good health. Some clones in this sample may be carry-over from other donors' samples. The CDR3 coding sequence is TGCGCCAGCAGCTTGGCACGCGGTGGACTAGCTCCTACTAGCACAGATACGCAGTATTTT. It encodes CASSLARGGLAPTSTDTQYF.